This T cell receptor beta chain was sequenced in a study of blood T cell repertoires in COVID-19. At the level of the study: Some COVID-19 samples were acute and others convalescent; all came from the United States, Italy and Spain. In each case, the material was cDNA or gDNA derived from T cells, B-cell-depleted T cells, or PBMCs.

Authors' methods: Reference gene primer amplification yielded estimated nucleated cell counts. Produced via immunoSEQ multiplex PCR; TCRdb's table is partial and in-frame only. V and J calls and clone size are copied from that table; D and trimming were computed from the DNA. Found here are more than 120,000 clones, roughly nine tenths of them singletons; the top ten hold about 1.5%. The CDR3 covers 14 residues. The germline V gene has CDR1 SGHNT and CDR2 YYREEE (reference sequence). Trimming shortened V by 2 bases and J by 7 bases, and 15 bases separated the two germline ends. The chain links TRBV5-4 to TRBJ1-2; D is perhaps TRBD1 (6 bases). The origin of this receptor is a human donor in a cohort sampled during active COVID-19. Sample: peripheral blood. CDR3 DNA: TGTGCCAGCAGCTTTATGGACAGCGGCGGTGGCTACACCTTC. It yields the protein CASSFMDSGGGYTF. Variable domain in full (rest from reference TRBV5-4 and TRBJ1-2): ETGVTQSPTHLIKTRGQQVTLRCSSQSGHNTVSWYQQALGQGPQFIFQYYREEENGRGNFPPRFSGLQFPNYSSELNVNALELDDSALYLCASSFMDSGGGYTFGSGTRLTVV.